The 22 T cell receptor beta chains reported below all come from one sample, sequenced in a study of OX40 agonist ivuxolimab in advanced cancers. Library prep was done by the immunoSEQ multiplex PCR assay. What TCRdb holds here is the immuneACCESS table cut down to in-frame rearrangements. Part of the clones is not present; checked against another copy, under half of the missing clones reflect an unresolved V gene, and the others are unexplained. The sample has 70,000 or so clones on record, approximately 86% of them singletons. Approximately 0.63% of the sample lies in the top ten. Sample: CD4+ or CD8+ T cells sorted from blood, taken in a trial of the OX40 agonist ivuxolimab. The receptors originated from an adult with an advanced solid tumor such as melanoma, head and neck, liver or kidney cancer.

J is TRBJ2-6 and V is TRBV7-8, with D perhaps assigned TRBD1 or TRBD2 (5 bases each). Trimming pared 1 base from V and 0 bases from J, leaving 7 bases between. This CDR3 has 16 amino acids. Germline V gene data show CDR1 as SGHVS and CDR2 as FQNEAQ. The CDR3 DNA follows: TGTGCCAGCAGCTTAGGGGGGACCTCTGGGGCCAACGTCCTGACTTTC. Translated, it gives CASSLGGTSGANVLTF.

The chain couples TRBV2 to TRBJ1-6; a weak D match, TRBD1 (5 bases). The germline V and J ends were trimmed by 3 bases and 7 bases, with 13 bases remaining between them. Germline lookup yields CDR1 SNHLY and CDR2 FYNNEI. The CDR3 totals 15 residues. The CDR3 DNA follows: TGTGCCAGCAGTGACAACACGGGGGTGAATTCACCCCTCCACTTT. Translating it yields CASSDNTGVNSPLHF.

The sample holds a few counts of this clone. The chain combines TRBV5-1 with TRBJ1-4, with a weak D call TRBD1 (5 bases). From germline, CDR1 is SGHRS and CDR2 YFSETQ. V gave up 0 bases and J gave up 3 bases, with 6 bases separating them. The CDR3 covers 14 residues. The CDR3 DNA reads TGCGCCAGCAGCTTGGACAGGCCTAATGAAAAACTGTTTTTT. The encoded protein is CASSLDRPNEKLFF.

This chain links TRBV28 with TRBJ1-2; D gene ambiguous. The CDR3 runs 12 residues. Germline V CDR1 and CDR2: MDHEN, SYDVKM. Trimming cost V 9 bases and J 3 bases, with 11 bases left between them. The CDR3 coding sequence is TGTGCCAGTAATACATGGGACTATGGCTACACCTTC. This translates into CASNTWDYGYTF.

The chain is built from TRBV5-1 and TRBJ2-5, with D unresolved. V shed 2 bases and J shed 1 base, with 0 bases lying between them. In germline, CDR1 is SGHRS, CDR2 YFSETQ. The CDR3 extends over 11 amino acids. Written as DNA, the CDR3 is TGCGCCAGCAGCTTCCAAGAGACCCAGTACTTC. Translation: CASSFQETQYF.

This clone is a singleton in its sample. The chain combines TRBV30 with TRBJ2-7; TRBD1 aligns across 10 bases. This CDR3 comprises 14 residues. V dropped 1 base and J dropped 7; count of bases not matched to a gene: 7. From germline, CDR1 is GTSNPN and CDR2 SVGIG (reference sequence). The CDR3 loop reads CAWSAGTGVEEQYF. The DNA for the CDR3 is TGTGCCTGGAGTGCCGGGACAGGGGTCGAGGAGCAGTACTTC.

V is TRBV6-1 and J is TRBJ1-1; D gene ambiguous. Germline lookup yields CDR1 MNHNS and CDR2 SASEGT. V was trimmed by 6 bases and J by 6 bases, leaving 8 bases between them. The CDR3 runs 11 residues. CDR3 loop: CASSRKSEAFF. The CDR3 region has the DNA TGTGCCAGCAGCAGAAAATCTGAAGCTTTCTTT.

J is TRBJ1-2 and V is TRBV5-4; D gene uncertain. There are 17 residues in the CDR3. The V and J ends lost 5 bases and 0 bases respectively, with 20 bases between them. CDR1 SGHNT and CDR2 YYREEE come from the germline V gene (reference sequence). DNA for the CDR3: TGTGCCAGCAGTTTTGACCGGGGTATAACCACTAACTATGGCTACACCTTC. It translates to CASSFDRGITTNYGYTF.

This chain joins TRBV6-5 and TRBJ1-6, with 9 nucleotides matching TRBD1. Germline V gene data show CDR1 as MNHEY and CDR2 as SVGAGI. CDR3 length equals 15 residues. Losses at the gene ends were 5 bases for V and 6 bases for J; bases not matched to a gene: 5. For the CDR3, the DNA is TGTGCCAGCAGTGTACAGGGGGCGCGTAATTCACCCCTCCACTTT. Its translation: CASSVQGARNSPLHF.

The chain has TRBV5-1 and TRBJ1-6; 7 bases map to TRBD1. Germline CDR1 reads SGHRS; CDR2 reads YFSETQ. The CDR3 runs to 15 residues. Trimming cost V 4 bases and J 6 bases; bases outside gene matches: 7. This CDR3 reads CASSAQTGLNSPLHF. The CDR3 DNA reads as TGCGCCAGCAGCGCCCAGACAGGGCTTAATTCACCCCTCCACTTT. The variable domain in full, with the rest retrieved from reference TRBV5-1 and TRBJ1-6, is KAGVTQTPRYLIKTRGQQVTLSCSPISGHRSVSWYQQTPGQGLQFLFEYFSETQRNKGNFPGRFSGRQFSNSRSEMNVSTLELGDSALYLCASSAQTGLNSPLHFGNGTRLTVT.

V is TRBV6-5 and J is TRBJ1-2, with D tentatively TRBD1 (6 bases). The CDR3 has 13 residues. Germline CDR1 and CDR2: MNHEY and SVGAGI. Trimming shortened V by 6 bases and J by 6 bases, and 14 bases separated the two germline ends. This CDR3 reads CASRQGLSHGYTF. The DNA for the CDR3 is TGTGCCAGCAGACAGGGTCTTTCCCATGGCTACACCTTC.

As DNA, the CDR3 is TGTGCCAGTAGTATAGGCGGGACTAGCGGGAAATACAATGAGCAGTTCTTC. Translated, it gives CASSIGGTSGKYNEQFF. The rearrangement uses TRBV19 and TRBJ2-1; 13 bases map to TRBD2. Unmatched junction bases numbered 4, after V lost 1 base and J lost 4 bases. The CDR3 has 17 amino acids. Germline CDR1 is LNHDA and CDR2 is SQIVND (reference sequence). The full variable domain, with the rest looked up from reference TRBV19 and TRBJ2-1, is DGGITQSPKYLFRKEGQNVTLSCEQNLNHDAMYWYRQDPGQGLRLIYYSQIVNDFQKGDIAEGYSVSREKKESFPLTVTSAQKNPTAFYLCASSIGGTSGKYNEQFFGPGTRLTVL.

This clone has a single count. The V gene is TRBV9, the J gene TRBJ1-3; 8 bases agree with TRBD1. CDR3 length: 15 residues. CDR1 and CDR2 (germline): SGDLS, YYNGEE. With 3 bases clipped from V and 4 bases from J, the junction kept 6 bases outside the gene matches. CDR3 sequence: CASSAGQGNGNTIYF. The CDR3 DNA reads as TGTGCCAGCAGCGCCGGACAGGGCAACGGAAACACCATATATTTT.

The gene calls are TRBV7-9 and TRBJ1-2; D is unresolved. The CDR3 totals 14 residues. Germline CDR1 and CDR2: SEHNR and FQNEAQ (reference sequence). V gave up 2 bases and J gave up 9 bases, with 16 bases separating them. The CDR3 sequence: CASSLNVIFTSYTF. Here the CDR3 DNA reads TGTGCCAGCAGCTTAAATGTAATCTTCACGAGCTACACCTTC.

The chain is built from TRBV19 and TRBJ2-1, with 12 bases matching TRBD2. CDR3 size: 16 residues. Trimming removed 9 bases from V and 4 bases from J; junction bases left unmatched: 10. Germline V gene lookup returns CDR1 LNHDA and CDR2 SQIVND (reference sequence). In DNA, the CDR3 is TGTGCCAGCTCAACGACTAGCGGGGGCCTTTACAATGAGCAGTTCTTC. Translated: CASSTTSGGLYNEQFF. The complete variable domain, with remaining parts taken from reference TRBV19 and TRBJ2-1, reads DGGITQSPKYLFRKEGQNVTLSCEQNLNHDAMYWYRQDPGQGLRLIYYSQIVNDFQKGDIAEGYSVSREKKESFPLTVTSAQKNPTAFYLCASSTTSGGLYNEQFFGPGTRLTVL.

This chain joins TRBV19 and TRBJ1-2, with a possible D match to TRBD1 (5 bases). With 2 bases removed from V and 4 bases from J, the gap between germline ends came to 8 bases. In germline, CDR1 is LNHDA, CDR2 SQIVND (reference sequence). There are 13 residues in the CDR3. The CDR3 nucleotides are TGTGCCAGTAGTATATTAGGGGTCTATGGCTACACCTTC. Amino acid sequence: CASSILGVYGYTF.

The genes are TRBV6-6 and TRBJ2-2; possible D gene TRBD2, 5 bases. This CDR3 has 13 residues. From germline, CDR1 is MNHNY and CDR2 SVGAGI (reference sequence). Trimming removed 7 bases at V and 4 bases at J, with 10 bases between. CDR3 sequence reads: CASNARGTGELFF. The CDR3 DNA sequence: TGTGCCAGCAATGCCCGGGGCACCGGGGAGCTGTTTTTT.

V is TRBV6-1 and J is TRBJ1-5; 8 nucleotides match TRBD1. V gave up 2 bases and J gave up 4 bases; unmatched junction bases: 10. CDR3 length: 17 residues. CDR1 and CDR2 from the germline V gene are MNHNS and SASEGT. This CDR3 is CASSEHARGRGNQPQHF. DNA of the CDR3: TGTGCCAGCAGTGAACATGCCAGGGGGCGCGGGAATCAGCCCCAGCATTTT.

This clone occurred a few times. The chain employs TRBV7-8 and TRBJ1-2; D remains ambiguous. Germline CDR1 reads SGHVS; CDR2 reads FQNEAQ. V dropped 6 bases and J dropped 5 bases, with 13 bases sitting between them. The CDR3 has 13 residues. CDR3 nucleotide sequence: TGTGCCAGCAGTCATGCCAGCTCTTATGGCTACACCTTC. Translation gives CASSHASSYGYTF.

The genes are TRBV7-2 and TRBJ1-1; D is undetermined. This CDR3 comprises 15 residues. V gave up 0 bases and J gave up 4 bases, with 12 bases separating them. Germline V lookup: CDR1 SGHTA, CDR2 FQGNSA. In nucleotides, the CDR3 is TGTGCCAGCAGCTTAGCGCGGAGTGGGCCCACTGAAGCTTTCTTT. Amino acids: CASSLARSGPTEAFF.

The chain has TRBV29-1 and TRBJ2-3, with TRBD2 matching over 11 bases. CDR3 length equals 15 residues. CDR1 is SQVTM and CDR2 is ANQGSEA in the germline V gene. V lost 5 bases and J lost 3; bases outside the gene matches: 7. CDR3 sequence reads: CSVSGTSGLTDTQYF. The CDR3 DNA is TGCAGCGTTTCCGGGACTAGCGGCCTAACAGATACGCAGTATTTT.

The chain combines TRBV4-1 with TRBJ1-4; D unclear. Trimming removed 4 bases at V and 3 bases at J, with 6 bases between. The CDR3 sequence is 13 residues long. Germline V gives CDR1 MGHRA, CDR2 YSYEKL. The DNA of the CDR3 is TGCGCCAGCAGCCCCTTGTCTAATGAAAAACTGTTTTTT. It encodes CASSPLSNEKLFF.